A single sample gave rise to the 8 T cell receptor beta chains below, sequenced in a study of blood T cell repertoires in COVID-19. The assay was immunoSEQ multiplex PCR, and TCRdb's table has in-frame clones only and misses some. The repertoire consists of tens of thousands of clones, with 90% occurring once and the leading ten covering roughly 1.8%. The sample comprised peripheral blood. Receptor source: a woman aged 55-70 years with active COVID-19.

The V and J genes are TRBV19 and TRBJ2-7; TRBD2 aligns across 11 bases. The V gene end was trimmed by 7 bases and the J gene end by 6 bases; junction bases not matched to a gene: 8. CDR3 size: 14 residues. Germline V lookup: CDR1 LNHDA, CDR2 SQIVND (reference sequence). This chain's CDR3 is CASKVQLAGGEQYF. The CDR3 DNA sequence: TGTGCCAGTAAAGTACAGCTAGCGGGAGGCGAGCAGTACTTC.

The chain uses TRBV19 and TRBJ2-1; 7 bases are a match to TRBD1. There are 12 residues in the CDR3. Germline V gene data show CDR1 as LNHDA and CDR2 as SQIVND (reference sequence). After removal of 8 bases from V and 4 bases from J, the junction contained 2 bases not matched to a gene. The CDR3 spells CASSDRYNEQFF. The CDR3 nucleotides read TGTGCCAGTTCGGACAGGTACAATGAGCAGTTCTTC.

This sequence joins TRBV3-1 (or the pseudogene TRBV3-2) and TRBJ1-1; D perhaps matches TRBD1 (5 bases). CDR1 is LGHDT and CDR2 is YNNKEL in the germline V gene (reference sequence). Trimming shortened V by 0 bases and J by 7 bases, and 15 bases separated the two germline ends. This CDR3 contains 15 residues. CDR3 in amino acids: CASSQEKGLSGEAFF. Written as DNA, the CDR3 is TGTGCCAGCAGCCAAGAGAAGGGGCTGAGTGGTGAAGCTTTCTTT.

This chain joins TRBV19 and TRBJ2-2, with 10 bases that match TRBD2. From germline, CDR1 is LNHDA and CDR2 SQIVND (reference sequence). CDR3 length: 16 amino acids. V lost 5 bases and J lost 5; bases outside the gene matches: 8. The CDR3 region is CASSLLAGVRTGELFF. CDR3 DNA sequence: TGTGCCAGTAGTCTTCTAGCGGGAGTTCGAACCGGGGAGCTGTTTTTT.

This chain links TRBV5-5 with TRBJ1-4; perhaps TRBD1 as D (6 bases). The V end lost 6 bases, the J end lost 3 bases, and 21 bases lay between the germline ends. The germline gives CDR1 SGHKS, CDR2 YYEKEE (reference sequence). The CDR3 runs 17 residues. The CDR3 loop reads CASIQPHAQGANEKLFF. Here the CDR3 DNA reads TGTGCCAGCATACAACCCCACGCACAGGGAGCTAATGAAAAACTGTTTTTT.

The CDR3: CASSLSDQGDTGELFF. The CDR3 DNA follows: TGTGCCAGCAGCTTATCGGACCAGGGTGACACCGGGGAGCTGTTTTTT. The gene calls are TRBV11-2 and TRBJ2-2, with D possibly TRBD1 on 5 matching bases. CDR3 length: 16 amino acids. Germline lookup yields CDR1 SGHAT and CDR2 FQNNGV. V was clipped by 2 bases and J by 3 bases, with 13 bases between them.

This sequence joins TRBV28 and TRBJ2-7; 8 bases map to TRBD2. Germline trimming cut 4 bases from V and 4 bases from J; bases unmatched to any gene: 12. Germline V gene sequence: CDR1 MDHEN, CDR2 SYDVKM. The CDR3 has 16 amino acids. CDR3 sequence (DNA): TGTGCCAGCAGTTCCCTGAGTGTAGCGGGATCGTACGAGCAGTACTTC. It specifies CASSSLSVAGSYEQYF.

The CDR3 DNA reads TGTGCCTGGACCAAGTCGAGGTACACCGGGGAGCTGTTTTTT. This gives the protein CAWTKSRYTGELFF. This rearrangement joins TRBV30 to TRBJ2-2; D ambiguous. V lost 4 bases and J lost 3, with 12 bases in between. The germline CDR1 and CDR2 sequences are GTSNPN and SVGIG (reference sequence). CDR3 length: 14 residues.